This TCR beta chain derives from a study of STAT3 mutations in large granular lymphocyte leukemia. A word on this clone: Its antigen remains unidentified.

Average productive template count per sample was approximately 41,000. Only in-frame clones appear in the TCRdb table, and some are missing; sequencing was by immunoSEQ multiplex PCR. The table records some 30,000 clones, about 74% of them present only once. V gave up 6 bases and J gave up 6 bases; unmatched junction bases: 2. The CDR3 runs 13 residues. In germline, CDR1 is MNHNS, CDR2 SASEGT. Findings and caveats of the study: Clonal expansion was inferred from samples taken at other timepoints. After therapy, about 30% of the 18 patients switched clonotypes, all new clones STAT3 wild type. In T-cell large granular lymphocyte leukemia, about half of patients showed multiple immunodominant subclonotypes.

The chain carries TRBV6-1 and TRBJ1-2; TRBD1 agrees at 12 bases. The source of this sequence is a woman aged 45-65 years with T-cell large granular lymphocyte leukemia. Some clones in this sample may be carry-over from other donors' samples. The sample was peripheral blood mononuclear cells. CDR3 region: CASRGQGADGYTF. As DNA, the CDR3 is TGTGCCAGCAGGGGACAGGGGGCCGATGGCTACACCTTC.